These T cell receptor beta chains were read from a single sample in a study of long-term antiretroviral therapy in people with HIV. Data came from immunoSEQ multiplex PCR; TCRdb stores just in-frame clones and leaves some out. The repertoire includes 25,000 to 30,000 clones, around 86% of them detected once, and around 4.8% sits in the top ten. The specimen comprised unsorted PBMCs, sampled just over 2.6 years after starting antiretroviral therapy. The receptors here all came from a man between 40 and 49 years old with HIV. CDR3s include the opening cysteine and the closing phenylalanine or tryptophan. D genes are given only for firm matches. Some rows have no size entry. The others give once, few or many, or a class for an expanded clone.

size	V	D	J	CDR3	DNA
.	TRBV18	TRBD1	TRBJ1-1	CASSPYSGGANTEAFF	TGTGCCAGCTCACCCTATTCAGGGGGCGCAAACACTGAAGCTTTCTTT
.	TRBV7-2	.	TRBJ1-4	CASSLHGGAGNEKLFF	TGTGCCAGCAGCTTACACGGGGGCGCGGGGAATGAAAAACTGTTTTTT
.	TRBV13	TRBD1	TRBJ2-7	CASSSEGTGGPPYEQYF	TGTGCCAGCAGCTCCGAGGGTACAGGGGGCCCCCCCTACGAGCAGTACTTC
.	TRBV4-3	.	TRBJ2-7	CASSQDGGAYEQYF	TGCGCCAGCAGCCAAGATGGGGGAGCCTACGAGCAGTACTTC
.	TRBV28	.	TRBJ2-4	CASSSFVSVAKNIQYF	TGTGCCAGCAGTTCTTTCGTCTCCGTAGCCAAAAACATTCAGTACTTC
.	TRBV2	.	TRBJ2-3	CASSPLFGGADTQYF	TGTGCCAGCAGTCCCCTTTTCGGGGGTGCAGATACGCAGTATTTT
once	TRBV29-1	.	TRBJ2-2	CSSLKSEGTGELFF	TGCAGCTCCTTGAAGAGCGAGGGCACCGGGGAGCTGTTTTTT
.	TRBV18	TRBD1	TRBJ1-5	CASSPPLGTGINQPQHF	TGTGCCAGCTCACCACCGCTCGGGACAGGGATCAATCAGCCCCAGCATTTT
.	TRBV5-4	.	TRBJ2-2	CASSYGRTANTGELFF	TGTGCCAGCAGCTACGGCCGGACAGCTAACACCGGGGAGCTGTTTTTT
.	TRBV5-6	.	TRBJ1-4	CASSLGASNEKLFF	TGTGCCAGCAGCTTGGGGGCGTCTAATGAAAAACTGTTTTTT
.	TRBV7-9	.	TRBJ1-6	CASSPSSSYNSPLHF	TGTGCCAGCAGCCCCAGTAGCTCCTATAATTCACCCCTCCACTTT
.	TRBV5-6	.	TRBJ1-2	CASSLNDYGYTF	TGTGCCAGCAGCTTAAACGACTATGGCTACACCTTC
.	TRBV11-2	.	TRBJ1-2	CASSFQANYGYTF	TGTGCCAGCAGCTTCCAAGCTAACTATGGCTACACCTTC
.	TRBV4-3	.	TRBJ1-3	CASSQDTRGRALGNTIYF	TGCGCCAGCAGCCAAGATACCCGGGGCAGAGCGCTTGGAAACACCATATATTTT
.	TRBV10-2	.	TRBJ1-2	CAIGSGPDTYGYTF	TGCGCCATAGGTTCCGGGCCAGACACGTATGGCTACACCTTC
.	TRBV6-1	.	TRBJ1-2	CASRAGRPNYGYTF	TGTGCCAGCAGGGCTGGACGGCCTAACTATGGCTACACCTTC
.	TRBV2	TRBD2	TRBJ2-5	CASSPWGSGGGETQYF	TGTGCCAGCAGTCCCTGGGGTAGCGGGGGTGGAGAGACCCAGTACTTC
once	TRBV18	TRBD1	TRBJ1-5	CASSPSDRGLQPQHF	TGTGCCAGCTCACCGTCGGACAGGGGGCTTCAGCCCCAGCATTTT
few	TRBV29-1	.	TRBJ1-1	CSVEDSTEAFF	TGCAGCGTTGAGGACAGCACTGAAGCTTTCTTT
few	TRBV7-6	TRBD1	TRBJ1-5	CASSFGTGGVQPQHF	TGTGCCAGCAGCTTCGGGACAGGGGGAGTCCAGCCCCAGCATTTT
.	TRBV4-3	.	TRBJ2-7	CASSQDPNRAYEQYF	TGCGCCAGCAGCCAAGATCCGAACAGGGCATACGAGCAGTACTTC
.	TRBV18	.	TRBJ1-1	CASSGDMNTEAFF	TGTGCCAGCTCAGGGGATATGAACACTGAAGCTTTCTTT
.	TRBV13	TRBD1	TRBJ2-7	CASSPPGQGTYEQYF	TGTGCCAGCAGCCCACCGGGACAGGGGACCTACGAGCAGTACTTC
.	TRBV7-9	TRBD2	TRBJ2-2	CASNPWASGSSGTGELFF	TGTGCCAGCAACCCCTGGGCTAGCGGGAGTTCAGGCACCGGGGAGCTGTTTTTT
.	TRBV10-3	TRBD1	TRBJ1-2	CAISGAGQGEGYTF	TGTGCCATCAGTGGGGCGGGACAGGGAGAAGGCTACACCTTC
.	TRBV27	TRBD1	TRBJ2-7	CASSLGDRALSEQYF	TGTGCCAGCAGTTTAGGGGACAGGGCTTTATCCGAGCAGTACTTC
.	TRBV6-1	.	TRBJ1-2	CASRRQGWGYTF	TGTGCCAGCAGACGGCAGGGTTGGGGCTACACCTTC
once	TRBV28	TRBD1	TRBJ2-2	CASEWRDRFNTGELFF	TGTGCCAGCGAATGGAGGGACAGGTTCAACACCGGGGAGCTGTTTTTT
.	TRBV21-1	.	TRBJ2-7	CASSKGGPKREGDEQYF	TGTGCCAGCAGCAAAGGTGGTCCCAAGCGGGAAGGTGACGAGCAGTACTTC
.	TRBV5-6	.	TRBJ2-2	CASSLVGRGANTGELFF	TGTGCCAGCAGCTTGGTGGGCAGGGGAGCGAACACCGGGGAGCTGTTTTTT
few	TRBV20-1	.	TRBJ1-1	CSAGGWTEAFF	TGCAGTGCTGGCGGGTGGACTGAAGCTTTCTTT
.	TRBV9	.	TRBJ1-2	CASSGAGVWGYTF	TGTGCCAGCAGCGGTGCAGGGGTTTGGGGCTACACCTTC
.	TRBV6-5	.	TRBJ1-2	CASSYSSSLGSYGYTF	TGTGCCAGCAGTTACTCGTCCAGCCTTGGGTCCTATGGCTACACCTTC
.	TRBV4-2	TRBD1	TRBJ2-7	CASSQEGQDPYEQYF	TGTGCCAGCAGCCAAGAAGGACAGGACCCCTACGAGCAGTACTTC
once	TRBV5-1	.	TRBJ1-2	CASGSGGGNYGYTF	TGCGCCAGCGGTTCTGGAGGGGGGAACTATGGCTACACCTTC
.	TRBV9	.	TRBJ2-7	CASSVSGAYEQYF	TGTGCCAGCAGCGTATCCGGAGCCTACGAGCAGTACTTC
.	TRBV7-2	.	TRBJ1-1	CASSSGTDGAEAFF	TGTGCCAGCAGCTCCGGGACCGACGGGGCGGAAGCTTTCTTT
.	TRBV27	.	TRBJ2-7	CASSLGSSSYEQYF	TGTGCCAGCAGTTTGGGCAGCAGCTCCTACGAGCAGTACTTC
.	TRBV4-1	TRBD2	TRBJ2-5	CASSQEGVTSVRETQYF	TGCGCCAGCAGCCAAGAAGGGGTCACTAGCGTAAGAGAGACCCAGTACTTC
few	TRBV7-2	TRBD1	TRBJ1-5	CASSAGTGAGQPQHF	TGTGCCAGCAGCGCAGGGACAGGGGCAGGTCAGCCCCAGCATTTT
.	TRBV7-9	.	TRBJ2-7	CASSSSPPRGSYEQYF	TGTGCCAGCAGCTCCTCCCCTCCCAGGGGCTCCTACGAGCAGTACTTC
.	TRBV9	TRBD1	TRBJ1-2	CASSAGAGQGIFGYTF	TGTGCCAGCAGCGCAGGGGCGGGACAGGGTATATTTGGCTACACCTTC
.	TRBV5-1	.	TRBJ2-7	CASSIDNPYEQYF	TGCGCCAGCAGCATCGACAATCCCTACGAGCAGTACTTC
.	TRBV5-4	.	TRBJ2-3	CASSIGSYTDTQYF	TGTGCCAGCAGCATAGGGTCCTACACAGATACGCAGTATTTT
.	TRBV5-1	.	TRBJ1-1	CASSLVQAMNTEAFF	TGCGCCAGCAGCTTGGTACAGGCTATGAACACTGAAGCTTTCTTT
once	TRBV19	TRBD2	TRBJ2-3	CARPLSGGEDTQYF	TGTGCCAGGCCCCTAAGCGGGGGGGAGGATACGCAGTATTTT
.	TRBV30	.	TRBJ1-3	CAWSAMANVGATSGNTIYF	TGTGCCTGGAGTGCTATGGCGAACGTGGGGGCAACCTCTGGAAACACCATATATTTT
.	TRBV7-9	TRBD1	TRBJ1-1	CASSQGQGNTEAFF	TGTGCCAGCAGCCAGGGACAGGGGAACACTGAAGCTTTCTTT